This TCR beta chain is from a study of CD8 T cells in Susac syndrome. General observations from the study: The study's TCR sequencing and HLA analysis drew on a certain number of individuals. That number was acknowledged as relatively small.

Reverse transcription of roughly 0.5 to 1 ug RNA was carried out with random hexamers. The authors amplified TCR beta CDR3 across 54 Vbeta and 13 Jbeta using immunoSEQ multiplex PCR. TCRdb re-called the immunoSEQ multiplex PCR reads through MiXCR, storing one row per CDR3 protein. The sample lists 150,000 to 200,000 distinct CDR3 sequences, just over 90% seen once, with 0.08% in the top ten. Controls were age- and sex-matched healthy donors. Negative isolation was used for CD8+ and CD4+ T cells, and FACS enrichment was applied to TEMRA cells. The CDR3 has 14 amino acids. V shed 10 bases, J shed 2 bases, and the junction held 6 bases outside the gene matches. The germline gives CDR1 LNHDA, CDR2 SQIVND (reference sequence). For this clonotype: Its antigen is not known.

Sequencing used CD4+ T cells from PBMCs. The clonotype was recovered from a human donor in good health. The chain couples TRBV19 to TRBJ2-2; 8 nucleotides align to TRBD2. CDR3: CATSSGSNTGELFF. CDR3 DNA sequence: TGTGCCACCTCCAGCGGGAGTAACACCGGGGAGCTGTTTTTT.